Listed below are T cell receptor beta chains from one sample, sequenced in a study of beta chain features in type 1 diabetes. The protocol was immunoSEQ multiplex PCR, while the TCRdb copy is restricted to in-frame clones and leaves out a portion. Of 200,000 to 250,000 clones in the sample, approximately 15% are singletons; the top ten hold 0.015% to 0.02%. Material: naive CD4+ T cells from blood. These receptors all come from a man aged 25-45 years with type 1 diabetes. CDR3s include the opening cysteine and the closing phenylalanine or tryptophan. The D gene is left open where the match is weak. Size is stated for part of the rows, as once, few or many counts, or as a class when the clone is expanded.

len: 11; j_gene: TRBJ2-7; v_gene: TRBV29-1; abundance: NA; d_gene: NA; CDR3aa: CSVVKSYEQYF; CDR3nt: TGCAGCGTTGTAAAATCCTACGAGCAGTACTTC
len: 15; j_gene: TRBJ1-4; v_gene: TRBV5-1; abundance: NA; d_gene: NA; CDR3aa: CASSLGGGGNEKLFF; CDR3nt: TGCGCCAGCAGCTTGGGGGGAGGCGGTAATGAAAAACTGTTTTTT
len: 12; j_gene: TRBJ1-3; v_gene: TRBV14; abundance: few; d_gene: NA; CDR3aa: CASSPRGNTIYF; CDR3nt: TGTGCCAGCAGCCCCAGAGGGAACACCATATATTTT
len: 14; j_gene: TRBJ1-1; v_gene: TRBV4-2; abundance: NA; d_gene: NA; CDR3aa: CASTEVPVNTEAFF; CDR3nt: TGTGCCAGCACCGAGGTCCCCGTGAACACTGAAGCTTTCTTT
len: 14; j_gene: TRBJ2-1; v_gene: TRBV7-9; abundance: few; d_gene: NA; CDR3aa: CASRSGWADAEQFF; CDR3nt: TGTGCCAGCAGGTCTGGGTGGGCCGACGCTGAGCAGTTCTTC
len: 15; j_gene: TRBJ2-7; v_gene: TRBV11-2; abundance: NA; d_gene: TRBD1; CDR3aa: CASSFRDRGGYEQYF; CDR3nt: TGTGCCAGCAGCTTCCGGGACAGGGGAGGCTACGAGCAGTACTTC
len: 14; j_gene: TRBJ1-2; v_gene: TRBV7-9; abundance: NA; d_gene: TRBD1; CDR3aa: CASSPQGFSYGYTF; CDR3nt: TGTGCCAGCAGCCCACAGGGGTTTAGCTATGGCTACACCTTC
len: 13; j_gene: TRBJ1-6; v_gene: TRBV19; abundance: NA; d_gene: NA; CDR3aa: CASSPTVNSPLHF; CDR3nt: TGTGCCAGTAGCCCGACAGTTAATTCACCCCTCCACTTT
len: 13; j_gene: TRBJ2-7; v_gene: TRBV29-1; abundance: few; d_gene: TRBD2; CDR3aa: CSATGLTRTEQYF; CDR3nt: TGCAGCGCCACGGGACTAACCCGGACTGAGCAGTACTTC
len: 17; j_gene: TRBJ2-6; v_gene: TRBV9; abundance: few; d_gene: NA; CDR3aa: CASSVAGGSSGANVLTF; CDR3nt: TGTGCCAGCAGCGTAGCAGGGGGGAGCTCTGGGGCCAACGTCCTGACTTTC
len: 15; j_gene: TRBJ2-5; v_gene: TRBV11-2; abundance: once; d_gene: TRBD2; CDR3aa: CASSLSRAGGETQYF; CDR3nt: TGTGCCAGCAGCTTATCTCGCGCGGGGGGGGAGACCCAGTACTTC
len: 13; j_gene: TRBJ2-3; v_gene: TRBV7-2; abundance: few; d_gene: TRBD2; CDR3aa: CASSAGEADTQYF; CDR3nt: TGTGCCAGCAGCGCGGGGGAAGCAGATACGCAGTATTTT
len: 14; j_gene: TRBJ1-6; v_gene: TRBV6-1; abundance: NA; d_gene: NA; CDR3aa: CASSEVQGDSPLHF; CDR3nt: TGTGCCAGCAGTGAAGTACAGGGAGATTCACCCCTCCACTTT
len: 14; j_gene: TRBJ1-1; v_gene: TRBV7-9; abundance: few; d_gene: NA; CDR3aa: CASSALGAGTEAFF; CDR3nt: TGTGCCAGCAGCGCGCTGGGGGCAGGGACTGAAGCTTTCTTT
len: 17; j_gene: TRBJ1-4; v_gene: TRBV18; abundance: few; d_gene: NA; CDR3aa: CASSPPTSGGKNEKLFF; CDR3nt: TGTGCCAGCTCACCACCGACCAGCGGTGGGAAAAATGAAAAACTGTTTTTT
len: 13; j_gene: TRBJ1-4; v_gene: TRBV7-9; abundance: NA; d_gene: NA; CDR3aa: CASSRWENEKLFF; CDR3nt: TGTGCCAGCAGCCGGTGGGAGAATGAAAAACTGTTTTTT
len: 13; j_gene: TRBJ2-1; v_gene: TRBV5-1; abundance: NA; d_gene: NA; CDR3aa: CASSLGLNNEQFF; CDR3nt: TGCGCCAGCAGCTTGGGACTGAACAATGAGCAGTTCTTC
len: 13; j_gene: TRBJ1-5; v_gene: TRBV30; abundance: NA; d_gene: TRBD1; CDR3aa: CAWGGRGDQPQHF; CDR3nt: TGTGCCTGGGGGGGCAGGGGGGATCAGCCCCAGCATTTT
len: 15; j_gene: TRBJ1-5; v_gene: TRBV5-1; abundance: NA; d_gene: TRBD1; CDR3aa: CASSLGAGGNQPQHF; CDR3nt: TGCGCCAGCAGCTTGGGGGCAGGGGGTAATCAGCCCCAGCATTTT
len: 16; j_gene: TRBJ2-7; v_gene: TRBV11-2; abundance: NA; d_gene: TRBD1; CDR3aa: CASSYRTGGKSYEQYF; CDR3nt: TGTGCCAGCAGCTACCGAACAGGGGGAAAGTCCTACGAGCAGTACTTC
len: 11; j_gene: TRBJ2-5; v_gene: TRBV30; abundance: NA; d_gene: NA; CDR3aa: CAWREGRTQYF; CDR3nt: TGTGCCTGGAGGGAGGGGAGGACCCAGTACTTC
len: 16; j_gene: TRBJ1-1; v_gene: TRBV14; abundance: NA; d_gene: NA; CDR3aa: CASSQEMGSRGTEAFF; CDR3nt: TGTGCCAGCAGCCAAGAGATGGGCAGCCGGGGCACTGAAGCTTTCTTT
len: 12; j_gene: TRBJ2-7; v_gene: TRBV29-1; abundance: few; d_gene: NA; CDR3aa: CSVALASYEQYF; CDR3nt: TGCAGCGTTGCACTAGCCTCCTACGAGCAGTACTTC
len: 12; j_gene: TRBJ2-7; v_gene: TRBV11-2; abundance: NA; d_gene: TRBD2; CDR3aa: CASNIAGDEQYF; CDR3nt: TGTGCCAGCAACATAGCGGGGGACGAGCAGTACTTC
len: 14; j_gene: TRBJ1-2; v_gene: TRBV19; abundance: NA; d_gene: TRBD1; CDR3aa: CASRTADREYGYTF; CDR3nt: TGTGCCAGTAGAACTGCGGACAGGGAATATGGCTACACCTTC
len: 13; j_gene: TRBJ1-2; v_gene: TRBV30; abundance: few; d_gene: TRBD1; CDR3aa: CAWSPGQNYGYTF; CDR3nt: TGTGCCTGGAGTCCGGGACAGAACTATGGCTACACCTTC
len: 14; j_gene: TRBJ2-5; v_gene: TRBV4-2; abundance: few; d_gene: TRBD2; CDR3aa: CASSTGGTSETQYF; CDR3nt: TGTGCCAGCAGCACTGGCGGGACTAGTGAGACCCAGTACTTC
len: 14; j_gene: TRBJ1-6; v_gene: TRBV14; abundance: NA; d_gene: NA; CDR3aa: CASSQDYRSSPLHF; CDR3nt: TGTGCCAGCAGCCAAGATTATCGGAGTTCACCCCTCCACTTT
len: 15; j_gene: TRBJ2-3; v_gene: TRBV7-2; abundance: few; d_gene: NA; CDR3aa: CASTPPGLAGDTQYF; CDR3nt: TGTGCCAGCACCCCTCCCGGATTAGCTGGAGATACGCAGTATTTT
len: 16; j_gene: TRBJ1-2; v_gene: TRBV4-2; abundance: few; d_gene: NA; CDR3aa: CASSHEGDGDGEGYTF; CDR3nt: TGTGCCAGCAGCCACGAGGGGGACGGGGACGGGGAGGGCTACACCTTC
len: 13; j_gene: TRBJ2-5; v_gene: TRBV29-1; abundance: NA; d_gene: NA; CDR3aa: CSVDGGGEETQYF; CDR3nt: TGCAGCGTTGACGGGGGTGGGGAGGAGACCCAGTACTTC
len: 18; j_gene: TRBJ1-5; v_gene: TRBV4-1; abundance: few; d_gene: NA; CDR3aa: CASSQDLPQGLGNQPQHF; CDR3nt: TGCGCCAGCAGCCAAGATCTCCCTCAGGGGTTGGGCAATCAGCCCCAGCATTTT
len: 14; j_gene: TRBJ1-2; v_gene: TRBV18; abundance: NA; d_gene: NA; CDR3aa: CASSSPTGTYGYTF; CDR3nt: TGTGCCAGCTCATCCCCGACAGGCACCTATGGCTACACCTTC
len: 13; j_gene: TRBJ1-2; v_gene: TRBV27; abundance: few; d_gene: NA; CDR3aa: CASSLDPSRGYTF; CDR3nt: TGTGCCAGCAGTTTAGACCCCTCTAGGGGCTACACCTTC
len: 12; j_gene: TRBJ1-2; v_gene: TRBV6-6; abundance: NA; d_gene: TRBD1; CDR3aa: CASRPDRGGYTF; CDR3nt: TGTGCCAGCAGGCCTGACAGGGGTGGCTACACCTTC
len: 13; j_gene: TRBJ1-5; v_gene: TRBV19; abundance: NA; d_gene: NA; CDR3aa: CASSIAANQPQHF; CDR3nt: TGTGCCAGTAGTATAGCAGCGAATCAGCCCCAGCATTTT
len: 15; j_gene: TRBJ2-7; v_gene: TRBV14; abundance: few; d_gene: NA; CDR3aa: CASSQVVRPTYEQYF; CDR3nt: TGTGCCAGCAGCCAAGTGGTCAGGCCTACCTACGAGCAGTACTTC
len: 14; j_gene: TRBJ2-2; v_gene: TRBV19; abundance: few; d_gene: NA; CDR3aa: CASSRASPVGELFF; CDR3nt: TGTGCCAGTAGTAGGGCTAGCCCGGTCGGGGAGCTGTTTTTT
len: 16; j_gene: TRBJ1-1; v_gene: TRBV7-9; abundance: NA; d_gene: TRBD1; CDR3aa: CASSPGTGGLDTEAFF; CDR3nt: TGTGCCAGCAGCCCCGGGACAGGGGGCTTGGACACTGAAGCTTTCTTT
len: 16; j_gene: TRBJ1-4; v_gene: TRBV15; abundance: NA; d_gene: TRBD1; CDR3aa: CATSRSQGVPNEKLFF; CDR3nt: TGTGCCACCAGCAGAAGTCAGGGGGTGCCTAATGAAAAACTGTTTTTT
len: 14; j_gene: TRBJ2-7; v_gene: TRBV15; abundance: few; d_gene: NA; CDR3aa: CATSRDPSTGEQYF; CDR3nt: TGTGCCACCAGCAGAGACCCGTCTACCGGCGAGCAGTACTTC
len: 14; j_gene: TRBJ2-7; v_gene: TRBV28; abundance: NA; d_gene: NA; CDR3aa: CASSSSGTIYEQYF; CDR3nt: TGTGCCAGCAGCTCATCCGGGACAATCTACGAGCAGTACTTC